The clone carrying this TCR beta chain was detected a few times. Its target is unknown. Germline V gene lookup returns CDR1 MNHEY and CDR2 SVGEGT. V was trimmed by 8 bases and J by 6 bases, leaving 17 bases between them. This CDR3 contains 14 residues. This entry comes from a study of T and B cells in COVID-19 patients. The overall study: Peripheral blood came from COVID-19 patients with active infection or after recovery. Recovered patients mostly had mild to moderate COVID-19 managed as outpatients. Of 20 to 25 active-infection patients, over 9 were critically ill with mechanical ventilation or extracorporeal membrane oxygenation. Findings and limits, study-wide: At recovery TRB diversity and richness exceeded healthy donors, after highly clonal active COVID-19 repertoires.

From blood, about 250-500 ng of genomic DNA served as TRB template. BIOMED2 TRB-A/B primer pools were used in multiplex TRB PCR. TCRdb analysed the multiplex PCR reads with MiXCR anew, one entry per CDR3 protein. The data show 15,000 to 20,000 distinct CDR3 sequences, about 36% seen once. The chain recombines TRBV6-2 or TRBV6-3 with TRBJ1-5; TRBD1 is a possible D gene (6 bases). The sample was blood. This clonotype originated in a human donor with active COVID-19. The CDR3 nucleotides are TGTGCCAGCCACAGGGCTGACCGTGTTCAGCCCCAGCATTTT. Residues: CASHRADRVQPQHF.